The rows below give T cell receptor beta chains drawn from one sample of a study of OX40 agonist ivuxolimab in advanced cancers. The assay was immunoSEQ multiplex PCR, and TCRdb's table has in-frame clones only and misses some. The data show fewer than 65,000 clones, about 89% seen once. Sequencing used CD4+ or CD8+ T cells sorted from blood, obtained in a trial of the OX40 agonist ivuxolimab. These receptors came from an adult with an advanced solid tumor such as melanoma, head and neck, liver or kidney cancer. The CDR3 runs from the conserved cysteine through the conserved F or W. The D gene is left open where the match is weak. Expanded clones are given a class, and other clones once, few, many or no size at all.

j_call,v_call,clone_size,cdr3_length,d_call,cdr3_aa,cdr3_nt
TRBJ1-3,TRBV15,NA,16,TRBD1,CATSRDPGQAGNTIYF,TGTGCCACCAGCAGAGATCCCGGACAGGCTGGAAACACCATATATTTT
TRBJ1-5,TRBV4-1,NA,17,NA,CASSQEGGVYSNQPQHF,TGCGCCAGCAGCCAAGAAGGGGGGGTTTATAGCAATCAGCCCCAGCATTTT
TRBJ1-3,TRBV28,NA,12,NA,CASNQDRNTIYF,TGTGCCAGCAATCAGGACAGAAACACCATATATTTT
TRBJ2-5,TRBV6-1,NA,14,TRBD2,CASRAGGPRETQYF,TGTGCCAGCAGGGCGGGGGGGCCACGAGAGACCCAGTACTTC
TRBJ1-2,TRBV10-3,NA,18,NA,CAISATLFIEPVNYGYTF,TGTGCCATCAGTGCGACCTTATTTATAGAGCCAGTTAACTATGGCTACACCTTC
TRBJ2-1,TRBV5-8,NA,15,NA,CASSLLSGIYNEQFF,TGTGCCAGCAGCTTGCTCTCAGGGATCTACAATGAGCAGTTCTTC
TRBJ1-2,TRBV19,NA,12,NA,CASSSLGTTSRF,TGTGCCAGTAGTTCCCTCGGGACGACTAGCCGCTTC
TRBJ1-2,TRBV14,NA,16,NA,CASSQVQGRERRGYTF,TGTGCCAGCAGCCAAGTGCAGGGGCGCGAAAGACGGGGCTACACCTTC
TRBJ2-7,TRBV5-4,NA,15,TRBD2,CASSLESGRAYEQYF,TGTGCCAGCAGCTTGGAAAGCGGGAGGGCCTACGAGCAGTACTTC
TRBJ1-4,TRBV9,NA,16,TRBD1,CASSVGGTGGDEKLFF,TGTGCCAGCAGCGTAGGGGGGACAGGGGGTGACGAAAAACTGTTTTTT
TRBJ1-2,TRBV2,NA,14,NA,CASAGIGGDYGYTF,TGTGCCAGTGCGGGGATAGGGGGGGACTATGGCTACACCTTC
TRBJ1-5,TRBV19,few,15,NA,CASSIKEGRNQPQHF,TGTGCCAGTAGTATTAAGGAGGGTCGGAATCAGCCCCAGCATTTT
TRBJ2-7,TRBV30,NA,16,TRBD1,CAWSSLDRATTYEQYF,TGTGCCTGGAGTTCCCTGGACAGGGCTACTACCTACGAGCAGTACTTC
TRBJ2-5,TRBV6-5,NA,11,NA,CATSRQETQYF,TGTGCCACCTCTAGGCAAGAGACCCAGTACTTC
TRBJ1-2,TRBV7-9,NA,16,NA,CASSLATGLSNYGYTF,TGTGCCAGCAGCTTAGCCACAGGGCTTTCTAACTATGGCTACACCTTC
TRBJ1-1,TRBV10-3,NA,14,TRBD1,CAISSSRGSTEAFF,TGTGCCATCAGTTCCTCCAGGGGGAGCACTGAAGCTTTCTTT
TRBJ1-6,TRBV28,NA,12,NA,CASSLTDSPLHF,TGTGCCAGCAGTTTAACCGATTCACCCCTCCACTTT
TRBJ2-7,TRBV6-1,NA,14,NA,CASSGWQVSYEQYF,TGTGCCAGCAGTGGTTGGCAGGTTTCCTACGAGCAGTACTTC
TRBJ2-2,TRBV7-9,NA,12,NA,CASSTNTGELFF,TGTGCCAGCAGCACTAACACCGGGGAGCTGTTTTTT
TRBJ2-7,TRBV6-6,NA,15,TRBD2,CASSYYRGSSYEQYF,TGTGCCAGCAGTTACTACCGCGGGAGCTCCTACGAGCAGTACTTC
TRBJ2-7,TRBV11-2,once,15,TRBD2,CASSSSRGGLSEQYF,TGTGCCAGCAGCTCCTCTCGGGGGGGCCTCAGCGAGCAGTACTTC
TRBJ2-3,TRBV29-1,few,14,NA,CSTYGPGRADTQYF,TGCAGTACATATGGTCCCGGTAGGGCAGATACGCAGTATTTT
TRBJ2-1,TRBV15,NA,16,TRBD2,CATSRAGTSGHNEQFF,TGTGCCACCAGCAGAGCCGGGACTAGCGGACACAATGAGCAGTTCTTC
TRBJ2-1,TRBV28,NA,12,NA,CASSRQTNEQFF,TGTGCCAGCAGTCGACAGACCAATGAGCAGTTCTTC
TRBJ1-1,TRBV10-3,NA,13,NA,CAIGRESFTEAFF,TGTGCCATCGGCCGGGAGTCTTTCACTGAAGCTTTCTTT
TRBJ2-1,TRBV5-4,NA,18,NA,CASSWDAKPGRVGDEQFF,TGTGCCAGCAGCTGGGACGCCAAACCAGGCAGGGTGGGCGATGAGCAGTTCTTC
TRBJ2-1,TRBV6-6,NA,13,NA,CASRSDWYNEQFF,TGTGCCAGCAGATCCGACTGGTACAATGAGCAGTTCTTC
TRBJ1-2,TRBV6-5,NA,13,NA,CASSFGAQRGYTF,TGTGCCAGCAGTTTCGGGGCACAACGCGGCTACACCTTC
TRBJ2-5,TRBV5-6,NA,11,NA,CASSRRETQYF,TGTGCCAGCAGCCGGCGAGAGACCCAGTACTTC
TRBJ1-1,TRBV2,NA,13,NA,CASRADRNTEAFF,TGTGCCAGCAGAGCAGACAGGAACACTGAAGCTTTCTTT
TRBJ1-6,TRBV12-1,NA,15,NA,CASFLAGSYNSPLHF,TGTGCCAGCTTCCTTGCGGGCTCCTATAATTCACCCCTCCACTTT
TRBJ2-5,TRBV9,NA,16,TRBD2,CASSAGATSDQETQYF,TGTGCCAGCAGCGCCGGTGCGACTAGCGACCAAGAGACCCAGTACTTC
TRBJ1-6,TRBV2,NA,12,NA,CASSGEDSPLHF,TGTGCCAGCAGTGGGGAGGATTCACCCCTCCACTTT
TRBJ2-3,TRBV6-5,NA,14,TRBD1,CASSYGTGSDTQYF,TGTGCCAGCAGTTACGGGACAGGGTCCGATACGCAGTATTTT
TRBJ1-5,TRBV28,NA,17,TRBD1,CASSLIGTGGGNQPQHF,TGTGCCAGCAGTTTAATAGGGACAGGGGGCGGCAATCAGCCCCAGCATTTT
TRBJ2-7,TRBV9,NA,17,NA,CASSTPSGPGGSYEQYF,TGTGCCAGCAGCACCCCCTCGGGGCCAGGAGGTTCCTACGAGCAGTACTTC
TRBJ2-5,TRBV7-2,NA,16,NA,CASSASGTRPQETQYF,TGTGCCAGCAGCGCCTCCGGGACAAGACCACAAGAGACCCAGTACTTC
TRBJ1-4,TRBV9,once,15,NA,CASSVSAQRGEKLFF,TGTGCCAGCAGCGTATCAGCCCAGCGGGGTGAAAAACTGTTTTTT
TRBJ2-7,TRBV10-3,once,15,TRBD1,CAISESGTGVTEQYF,TGTGCCATCAGTGAGTCTGGGACAGGGGTGACTGAGCAGTACTTC
TRBJ2-3,TRBV5-4,NA,14,NA,CASSLLAGTDTQYF,TGTGCCAGCAGCTTGTTGGCAGGCACAGATACGCAGTATTTT